This is a list of T cell receptor beta chains from one sample in a study of T cells in Graves' hyperthyroidism and ophthalmopathy. From the multiplex PCR reads, TCRdb called clonotypes with MiXCR, one entry per CDR3 protein. Counted here are 500,000 to 650,000 distinct CDR3 sequences, 40% to 55% occurring once; the ten biggest clones make up around 47%. The material sequenced was peripheral blood or thyroid tissue (not recorded which). The receptors come from an adult woman with Graves' disease, either hyperthyroidism or ophthalmopathy (not recorded which). CDR3s include the opening cysteine and the closing phenylalanine or tryptophan. The order of the fields is V gene, clone size, J gene, D gene, CDR3 protein, CDR3 DNA. D genes are given only for firm matches. A row's size may be missing; if present it is once, few, many or a size class.

TRBV30,.,TRBJ2-5,.,CAWSPLGGIETQYF,TGTGCCTGGAGTCCCCTTGGGGGAATAGAGACCCAGTACTTC
TRBV7-8,.,TRBJ1-2,TRBD1,CASSIGTGYGYTF,TGTGCCAGCAGCATCGGGACAGGGTACGGCTACACCTTC
TRBV20-1,many,TRBJ2-5,.,CSASAVGDLPRETQYF,TGCAGTGCTAGCGCGGTGGGGGATCTCCCGAGGGAGACCCAGTACTTC
TRBV2,.,TRBJ1-1,.,CASSEDSRMNTEAFF,TGTGCCAGCAGTGAAGACAGCCGGATGAACACTGAAGCTTTCTTT
TRBV10-3,few,TRBJ1-2,.,CAGRISANYGYTF,TGTGCCGGACGGATTAGTGCTAACTATGGCTACACCTTC
TRBV19,few,TRBJ2-2,.,CASIGVRTGELFF,TGTGCCAGTATAGGAGTGCGGACCGGGGAGCTGTTTTTT
TRBV9,.,TRBJ2-5,TRBD1,CASSVGGTAQETQYF,TGTGCCAGCAGCGTAGGGGGGACAGCTCAAGAGACCCAGTACTTC
TRBV7-2,.,TRBJ1-2,.,CASSRGGDDGYTF,TGTGCCAGCAGCAGGGGGGGGGACGATGGCTACACCTTC
TRBV2,many,TRBJ1-1,TRBD1,CASREMTGGITEAFF,TGTGCCAGCAGGGAAATGACAGGGGGCATCACTGAAGCTTTCTTT
TRBV19,.,TRBJ2-7,.,CASSVGTGVANEQYF,TGTGCCAGTAGTGTGGGGACCGGGGTGGCCAACGAGCAGTACTTC
TRBV7-9,.,TRBJ2-5,TRBD2,CASSLHLAGVLHETQYF,TGTGCCAGCAGCTTACACCTAGCGGGAGTTTTACACGAGACCCAGTACTTC
TRBV7-9,.,TRBJ2-5,.,CASSSAPGHGETQYF,TGTGCCAGCAGCTCAGCCCCAGGACACGGCGAGACCCAGTACTTC
TRBV5-6,.,TRBJ2-1,TRBD1,CASSRDRGVQFF,TGTGCCAGCAGTCGGGACAGGGGAGTACAGTTCTTC
TRBV7-8,.,TRBJ2-5,TRBD1,CASTSGTGEQETQYF,TGTGCCAGCACCTCCGGGACAGGCGAGCAAGAGACCCAGTACTTC
TRBV10-3,.,TRBJ1-2,.,CAISDPPNYGYTF,TGTGCCATCAGTGACCCCCCTAACTATGGCTACACCTTC
TRBV4-1,few,TRBJ2-7,TRBD2,CASSSNSGSSYEQYF,TGCGCCAGCAGCTCCAACAGCGGGAGCTCCTACGAGCAGTACTTC
TRBV24-1,.,TRBJ2-7,TRBD1,CATQDRDEQYF,TGTGCCACCCAGGACAGGGACGAGCAGTACTTC
TRBV20-1,few,TRBJ2-7,.,CSARVGISYEQYF,TGCAGTGCTAGAGTGGGTATCTCCTACGAGCAGTACTTC
TRBV2,many,TRBJ1-5,.,CASSAAQAQHF,TGTGCCAGCAGTGCGGCTCAGGCCCAGCATTTT
TRBV12-3/TRBV12-4,many,TRBJ1-5,.,CASRFTGPNQPQHF,TGTGCCAGCAGGTTTACAGGCCCGAATCAGCCCCAGCATTTT
TRBV7-8,.,TRBJ1-1,.,CASSLVVGSRKAFF,TGTGCCAGCAGCTTAGTAGTGGGGTCCAGAAAAGCTTTCTTT
TRBV20-1,.,TRBJ1-3,TRBD1,CSAPRDRENTIYF,TGCAGTGCTCCACGCGACAGGGAGAACACCATATATTTT
TRBV19,.,TRBJ1-1,.,CASTETGMNTEAFF,TGTGCCAGTACTGAGACAGGCATGAACACTGAAGCTTTCTTT
TRBV24-1,few,TRBJ1-5,.,CATRAVGTNQPQHF,TGTGCCACCAGGGCCGTGGGTACTAATCAGCCCCAGCATTTT
TRBV20-1,.,TRBJ1-5,TRBD1,CSARVSGTGYNQPQHF,TGCAGTGCTAGAGTCAGCGGGACAGGCTACAATCAGCCCCAGCATTTT
TRBV7-2,many,TRBJ1-1,TRBD1,CASSRQGRAFF,TGTGCCAGCAGCCGACAGGGGCGCGCTTTCTTT
TRBV3-1,many,TRBJ2-5,.,CASSPGDGVLQETQYF,TGTGCCAGCAGCCCTGGGGACGGTGTCCTTCAAGAGACCCAGTACTTC
TRBV3-1,few,TRBJ1-4,TRBD1,CASSRDRGGEKLFF,TGTGCCAGCAGCCGCGACAGGGGGGGCGAAAAACTGTTTTTT
TRBV2,few,TRBJ2-7,TRBD2,CASSEIGLAARYEQYF,TGTGCCAGCAGTGAAATTGGACTAGCGGCCCGCTACGAGCAGTACTTC
TRBV7-2,once,TRBJ1-2,.,CASSLVGGLYGYTF,TGTGCCAGCAGCTTAGTTGGGGGGTTGTATGGCTACACCTTC
TRBV7-2,many,TRBJ2-5,TRBD1,CASSLDRAQETQYF,TGTGCCAGCAGCCTGGACAGGGCTCAAGAGACCCAGTACTTC
TRBV7-9,.,TRBJ2-7,.,CASSPSGEGDSYEQYF,TGCGCCAGCAGCCCCTCAGGAGAGGGGGATTCCTACGAGCAGTACTTC
TRBV20-1,many,TRBJ1-5,.,CSARTVNQPQHF,TGCAGTGCCAGGACAGTTAATCAGCCCCAGCATTTT
TRBV20-1,many,TRBJ1-6,.,CSARGGFDSPLHF,TGCAGTGCTAGAGGGGGATTCGATTCACCCCTCCACTTT
TRBV20-1,.,TRBJ1-3,.,CSARDRGIVDTIYF,TGCAGTGCTAGAGACCGGGGCATTGTTGACACCATATATTTT
TRBV10-2,few,TRBJ2-1,.,CASSRDRQVEQFF,TGCGCCAGCAGTAGGGACCGGCAGGTTGAGCAGTTCTTC
TRBV20-1,many,TRBJ1-1,.,CSARGTVYEAFF,TGCAGTGCTAGAGGGACAGTCTATGAAGCTTTCTTT
TRBV5-1,.,TRBJ1-1,.,CASSDTTGNTEAFF,TGCGCCAGCAGCGACACGACAGGCAACACTGAAGCTTTCTTT
TRBV6-1,many,TRBJ1-6,TRBD1,CASSATGEGSPLHF,TGTGCCAGCAGCGCTACAGGGGAGGGTTCACCCCTCCACTTT
TRBV25-1,.,TRBJ1-1,TRBD1,CASSGLGQGGEAFF,TGTGCCAGCAGTGGACTCGGACAGGGCGGTGAAGCTTTCTTT
TRBV7-2,many,TRBJ2-7,TRBD2,CASSLASGPYEQYF,TGTGCCAGCAGCCTAGCTAGCGGCCCCTACGAGCAGTACTTC
TRBV29-1,.,TRBJ2-7,TRBD2,CSVEAGLAGDYEQYF,TGCAGCGTTGAGGCGGGACTAGCGGGAGACTACGAGCAGTACTTC
TRBV10-3,.,TRBJ2-5,TRBD2,CAISEPGLAGGTQETQYF,TGTGCCATCAGTGAACCGGGACTAGCGGGAGGAACCCAAGAGACCCAGTACTTC
TRBV5-1,few,TRBJ2-1,.,CASSVGYNEQFF,TGCGCCAGCAGCGTAGGGTACAATGAGCAGTTCTTC
TRBV29-1,.,TRBJ1-2,.,CSVEDPFDRNYGYTF,TGCAGCGTTGAAGACCCCTTCGACAGAAACTATGGCTACACCTTC
TRBV7-9,.,TRBJ2-7,TRBD2,CASSHREGRYEQYF,TGTGCCAGCAGCCACCGGGAGGGGCGATACGAGCAGTACTTC